Sequencing of this T cell receptor beta chain was carried out in a study of T cells in Graves' hyperthyroidism and ophthalmopathy. This clonotype showed up many times. Its target is not known. Researchers defined stable Graves' hyperthyroidism as no ophthalmopathy progression within 18 months. Patients aged 18 to 65 had newly diagnosed hyperthyroidism that had lasted under 2 months. Diagnosis relied on clinical symptoms, serum thyroxine and TRAb, thyroid ultrasound and orbital computed tomography. CDR3 size: 14 residues. V was pared by 5 bases and J by 1 base, with 11 bases between. The study, taken as a whole, reports: For ophthalmopathy, model prediction preceded onset by a median about 6.4 months.

The TCR beta CDR3 regions underwent amplification using RNA transcripts as the source. When the TCR CDR3 underwent first-round RT-PCR, the HTBI primer set was used. TCRdb reanalysed the multiplex PCR reads using MiXCR and keeps one entry per CDR3 protein. Found here are about 540,000 distinct CDR3 sequences, about 45% of them singletons; the top ten hold more than 7%. The genes are TRBV12-3 or TRBV12-4 and TRBJ1-1; possibly TRBD1 for D (5 bases). This TCR was recovered from a woman under 30 with Graves' hyperthyroidism. The specimen sequenced was peripheral blood or thyroid tissue (not recorded which). In DNA form, the CDR3 reads TGTGCCAGCAGTCCTAGGGGACGGAACACTGAAGCTTTCTTT. Translated: CASSPRGRNTEAFF.